The 10 T cell receptor beta chains presented below share a single source sample, sequenced in a study of T cell repertoires in cytomegalovirus infection. TCRdb re-called the reads through MiXCR, storing one row per CDR3 protein. The sample has approximately 490,000 distinct CDR3 sequences, about 10% seen once. Material: PBMCs. These receptors all come from a human donor in good health (CMV status not recorded). Some clones in this sample may be carry-over from other donors' samples.

This clonotype was observed many times. The gene calls are TRBV29-1 and TRBJ2-5; maybe TRBD2 (7 bases). Germline values: CDR1 SQVTM, CDR2 ANQGSEA. V lost 3 bases, J lost 13 bases, and 12 bases lay in between. The CDR3 extends over 10 amino acids. CDR3 in DNA: TGCAGCGTTGACGCGGGGGCTGGGTACTTC. Protein sequence: CSVDAGAGYF.

This chain's CDR3 is CASSNSLSVANTGELFF. The CDR3 bases are TGTGCCAGCAGTAATAGCCTTAGTGTTGCGAACACCGGGGAGCTGTTTTTT. The V gene is TRBV6-1, the J gene TRBJ2-2; D ambiguous. The CDR3 is 17 residues long. Trimming took 5 bases from V and 0 from J, leaving 16 bases between them. Per germline, CDR1 MNHNS and CDR2 SASEGT.

This clonotype occurred many times. The rearrangement joins TRBV19 to TRBJ1-1, with D perhaps matching TRBD1 (5 bases). The CDR3 sequence is 14 residues long. The germline V gene encodes CDR1 LNHDA and CDR2 SQIVND (reference sequence). The V and J ends lost 7 bases and 5 bases respectively, with 17 bases between them. Written as DNA, the CDR3 is TGTGCCAGTACGGTAGCAGGGAGGGGAACTGAAGCTTTCTTT. Translated, it gives CASTVAGRGTEAFF. The variable domain in full, completed from reference TRBV19 and TRBJ1-1, reads DGGITQSPKYLFRKEGQNVTLSCEQNLNHDAMYWYRQDPGQGLRLIYYSQIVNDFQKGDIAEGYSVSREKKESFPLTVTSAQKNPTAFYLCASTVAGRGTEAFFGQGTRLTVV.

This clonotype was observed at least ten times. V is TRBV7-2 and J is TRBJ2-7, with a weak D call TRBD2 (6 bases). This CDR3 contains 15 residues. Germline CDR1 reads SGHTA; CDR2 reads FQGNSA. The ends were cut back, 1 base at V and 3 bases at J, with 13 bases in the middle. CDR3 loop: CASSLDRRLVYEQYF. The CDR3 region has the DNA TGTGCCAGCAGCTTAGATCGGCGACTAGTCTACGAGCAGTACTTC.

This clonotype was observed at least ten times. The rearrangement links TRBV25-1 to TRBJ2-1; 10 nucleotides agree with TRBD2. The length of the CDR3 is 16 residues. Per the germline V gene, CDR1 is MGHDK and CDR2 is SYGVNS. Trimming removed 2 bases from V and 2 bases from J; junction bases left unmatched: 3. As DNA, the CDR3 is TGTGCCAGCAGTGAAATAAGCGGGGGGGCCTACAATGAGCAGTTCTTC. Translated: CASSEISGGAYNEQFF. Full variable domain (remainder filled in from reference TRBV25-1 and TRBJ2-1): EADIYQTPRYLVIGTGKKITLECSQTMGHDKMYWYQQDPGMELHLIHYSYGVNSTEKGDLSSESTVSRIRTEHFPLTLESARPSHTSQYLCASSEISGGAYNEQFFGPGTRLTVL.

This clonotype was seen only a few times. The chain combines TRBV18 with TRBJ2-3; 7 nucleotides match TRBD1. Germline CDR1 reads KGHSH; CDR2 reads LQKENI. This CDR3 region has 16 residues. After removal of 0 bases from V and 2 bases from J, the junction contained 5 bases not matched to a gene. Here the CDR3 DNA reads TGTGCCAGCTCACCACCCGCAGGGGGAATCACAGATACGCAGTATTTT. Amino acids: CASSPPAGGITDTQYF.

In this sample, this clonotype turned up many times. The chain carries TRBV12-3 or TRBV12-4 and TRBJ1-2; 7 bases match TRBD1. CDR3 length equals 13 residues. V lost 6 bases to trimming and J lost 6 bases; unmatched junction nucleotides: 7. The CDR3 region is CASSPRDRHGYTF. As DNA, the CDR3 is TGTGCCAGCAGCCCCCGGGACAGACATGGCTACACCTTC.

This clonotype was counted ten times or more. The gene calls are TRBV7-9 and TRBJ2-7; perhaps TRBD2 as D (5 bases). In germline, CDR1 is SEHNR, CDR2 FQNEAQ (reference sequence). Trimming left V 5 bases short and J 7 bases short, with 9 bases between. The CDR3 runs 11 residues. The CDR3 DNA is TGTGCCAGCAGCCGGCCGGGGGAGCAGTACTTC. Protein: CASSRPGEQYF. The full variable domain, in which reference TRBV7-9 and TRBJ2-7 provide the parts outside the CDR3, is DTGVSQNPRHKITKRGQNVTFRCDPISEHNRLYWYRQTLGQGPEFLTYFQNEAQLEKSRLLSDRFSAERPKGSFSTLEIQRTEQGDSAMYLCASSRPGEQYFGPGTRLTVT.

The sample holds many counts of this clonotype. CDR3 in amino acids: CASSHTRMREGNYGYTF. CDR3 nucleotides: TGTGCCAGCAGCCATACAAGGATGAGAGAAGGGAACTATGGCTACACCTTC. The V call is TRBV14, the J call TRBJ1-2; D gene uncertain. Per germline, CDR1 SGHDN and CDR2 FVKESK. The CDR3 spans 17 residues. V gave up 3 bases and J gave up 2 bases, with 19 bases separating them.

This clonotype was seen at least ten times. The J gene is TRBJ2-3, the V gene TRBV10-3; D not resolved. Germline V CDR1 and CDR2: ENHRY, SYGVKD. V was pared by 3 bases and J by 1 base, with 5 bases between. This CDR3 region has 13 residues. In DNA, the CDR3 is TGTGCCATCAGTGATTTGCGCACAGATACGCAGTATTTT. Its protein is CAISDLRTDTQYF.